The TCR beta chain under discussion was sequenced for a study of blood T cells in healthy people across ages. Study conclusions and caveats: Researchers said unsorted PBMCs prevented a conclusive naive versus antigen-experienced comparison.

There were at least 5 micrograms of total RNA extracted from every sample. A second 7 to 11 cycle PCR used barcoded and J-beta primers. Via MiXCR, TCRdb re-called the 5' RACE reads, giving one row per CDR3 protein. The data contain approximately 1,700,000 distinct CDR3 sequences, 30% to 40% of them seen just once; the ten biggest clones take up about 23%. For this clonotype: Its specificity is not known.

Germline lookup yields CDR1 MNHNY and CDR2 SVGAGI (reference sequence). The CDR3 has 15 residues. V gave up 2 bases and J gave up 5 bases, with 15 bases separating them. The specimen was blood. The clonotype originates from a human donor in good health. The V and J genes are TRBV6-6 and TRBJ2-5; D not resolved. The DNA of the CDR3 is TGTGCCAGCAGTTACACCCGCGCCAGAAGGGAGACCCAGTACTTC. Translating it yields CASSYTRARRETQYF.